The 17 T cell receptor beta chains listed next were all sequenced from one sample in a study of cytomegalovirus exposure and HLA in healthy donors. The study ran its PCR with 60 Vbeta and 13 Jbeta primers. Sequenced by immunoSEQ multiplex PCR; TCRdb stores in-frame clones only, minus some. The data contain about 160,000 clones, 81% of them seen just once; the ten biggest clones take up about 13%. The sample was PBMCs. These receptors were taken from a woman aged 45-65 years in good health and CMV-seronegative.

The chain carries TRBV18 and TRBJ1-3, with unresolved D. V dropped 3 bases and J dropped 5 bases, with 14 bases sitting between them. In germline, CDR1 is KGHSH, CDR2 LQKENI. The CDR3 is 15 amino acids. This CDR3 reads CASSPTTDSRNTIYF. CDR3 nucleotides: TGTGCCAGCTCACCTACAACTGACTCCCGAAACACCATATATTTT.

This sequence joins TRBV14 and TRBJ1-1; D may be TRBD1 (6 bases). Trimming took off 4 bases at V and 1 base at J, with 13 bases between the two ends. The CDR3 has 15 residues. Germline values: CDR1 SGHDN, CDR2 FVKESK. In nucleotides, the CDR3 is TGTGCCAGCAGCCCGATCCAGGGGAAGAACACTGAAGCTTTCTTT. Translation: CASSPIQGKNTEAFF.

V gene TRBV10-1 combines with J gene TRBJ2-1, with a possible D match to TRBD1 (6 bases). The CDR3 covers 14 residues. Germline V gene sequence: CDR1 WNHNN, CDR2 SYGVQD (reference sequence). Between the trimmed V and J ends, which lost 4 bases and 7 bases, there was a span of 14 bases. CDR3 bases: TGCGCCAGCAGTGCCAAACAGGGCACGAATGAGCAGTTCTTC. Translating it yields CASSAKQGTNEQFF.

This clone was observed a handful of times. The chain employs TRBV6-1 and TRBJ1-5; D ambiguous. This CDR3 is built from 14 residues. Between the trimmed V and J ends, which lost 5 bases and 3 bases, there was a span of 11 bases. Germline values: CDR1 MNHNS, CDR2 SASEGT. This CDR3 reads CASSPYSTNQPQHF. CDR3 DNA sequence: TGTGCCAGCAGTCCCTACAGCACCAATCAGCCCCAGCATTTT.

CDR3 DNA sequence: TGTGCCTGGGGCACAGGGGGCGCCCATGAAAAACTGTTTTTT. Translating it yields CAWGTGGAHEKLFF. The chain recombines TRBV30 with TRBJ1-4, with 9 positions matching TRBD1. CDR1 and CDR2 from the germline V gene are GTSNPN and SVGIG (reference sequence). J was trimmed by 6 bases and V by 5 bases; bases with no gene match: 7. The CDR3 extends over 14 amino acids. The whole variable domain, remainder taken from reference TRBV30 and TRBJ1-4, is SQTIHQWPATLVQPVGSPLSLECTVEGTSNPNLYWYRQAAGRGLQLLFYSVGIGQISSEVPQNLSASRPQDRQFILSSKKLLLSDSGFYLCAWGTGGAHEKLFFGSGTQLSVL.

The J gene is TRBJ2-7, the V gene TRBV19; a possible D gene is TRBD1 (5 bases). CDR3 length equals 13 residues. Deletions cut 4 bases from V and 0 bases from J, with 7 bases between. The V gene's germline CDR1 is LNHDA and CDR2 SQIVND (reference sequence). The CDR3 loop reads CASSKGVSYEQYF. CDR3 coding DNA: TGTGCCAGTAGTAAAGGGGTCTCCTACGAGCAGTACTTC. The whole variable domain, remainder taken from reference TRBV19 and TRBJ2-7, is DGGITQSPKYLFRKEGQNVTLSCEQNLNHDAMYWYRQDPGQGLRLIYYSQIVNDFQKGDIAEGYSVSREKKESFPLTVTSAQKNPTAFYLCASSKGVSYEQYFGPGTRLTVT.

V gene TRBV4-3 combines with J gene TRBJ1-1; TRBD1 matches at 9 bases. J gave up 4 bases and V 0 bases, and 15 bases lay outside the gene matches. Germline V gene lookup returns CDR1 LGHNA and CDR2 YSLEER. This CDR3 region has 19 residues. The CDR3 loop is CASSQDPGGGTGRVTEAFF. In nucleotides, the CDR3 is TGCGCCAGCAGCCAAGATCCGGGAGGGGGGACAGGGCGAGTCACTGAAGCTTTCTTT.

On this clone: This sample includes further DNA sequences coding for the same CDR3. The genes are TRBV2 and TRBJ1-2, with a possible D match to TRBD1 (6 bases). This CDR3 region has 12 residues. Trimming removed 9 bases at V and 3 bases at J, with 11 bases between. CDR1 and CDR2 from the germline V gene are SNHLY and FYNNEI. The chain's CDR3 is CASSNRDYGYTF. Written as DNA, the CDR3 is TGTGCCAGTAGTAACAGGGACTATGGCTACACCTTC. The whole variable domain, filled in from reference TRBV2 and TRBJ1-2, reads EPEVTQTPSHQVTQMGQEVILRCVPISNHLYFYWYRQILGQKVEFLVSFYNNEISEKSEIFDDQFSVERPDGSNFTLKIRSTKLEDSAMYFCASSNRDYGYTFGSGTRLTVV.

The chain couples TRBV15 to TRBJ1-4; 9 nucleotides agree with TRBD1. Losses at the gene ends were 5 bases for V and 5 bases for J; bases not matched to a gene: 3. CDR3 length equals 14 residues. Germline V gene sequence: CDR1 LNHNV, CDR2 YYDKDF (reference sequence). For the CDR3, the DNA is TGTGCCACCAGCGTAGGGACAGGGAATGAAAAACTGTTTTTT. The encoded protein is CATSVGTGNEKLFF. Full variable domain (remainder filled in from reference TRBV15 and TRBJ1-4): DAMVIQNPRYQVTQFGKPVTLSCSQTLNHNVMYWYQQKSSQAPKLLFHYYDKDFNNEADTPDNFQSRRPNTSFCFLDIRSPGLGDTAMYLCATSVGTGNEKLFFGSGTQLSVL.

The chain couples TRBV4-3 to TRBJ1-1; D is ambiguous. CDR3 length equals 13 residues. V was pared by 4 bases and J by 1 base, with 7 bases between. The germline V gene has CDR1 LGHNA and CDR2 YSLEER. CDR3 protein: CASSLRGNTEAFF. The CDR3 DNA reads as TGCGCCAGCAGCCTCCGGGGGAACACTGAAGCTTTCTTT.

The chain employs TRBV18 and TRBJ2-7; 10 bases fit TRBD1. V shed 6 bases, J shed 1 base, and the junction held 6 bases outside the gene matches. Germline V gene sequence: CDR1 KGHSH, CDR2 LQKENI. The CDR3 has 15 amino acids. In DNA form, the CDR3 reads TGTGCCAGCTCCCTTGGGACAGGGGCTTCCTACGAGCAGTACTTC. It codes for CASSLGTGASYEQYF.

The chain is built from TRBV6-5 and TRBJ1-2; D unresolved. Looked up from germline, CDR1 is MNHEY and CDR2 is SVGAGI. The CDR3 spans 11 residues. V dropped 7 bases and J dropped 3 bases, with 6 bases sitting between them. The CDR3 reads CASMADYGYTF. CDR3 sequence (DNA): TGTGCCAGCATGGCTGACTATGGCTACACCTTC.

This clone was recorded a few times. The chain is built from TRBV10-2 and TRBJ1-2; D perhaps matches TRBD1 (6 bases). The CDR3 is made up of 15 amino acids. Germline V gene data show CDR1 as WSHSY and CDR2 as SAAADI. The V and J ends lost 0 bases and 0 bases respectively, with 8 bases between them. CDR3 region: CASSESGQSNYGYTF. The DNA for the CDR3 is TGCGCCAGCAGTGAGTCAGGACAGTCTAACTATGGCTACACCTTC.

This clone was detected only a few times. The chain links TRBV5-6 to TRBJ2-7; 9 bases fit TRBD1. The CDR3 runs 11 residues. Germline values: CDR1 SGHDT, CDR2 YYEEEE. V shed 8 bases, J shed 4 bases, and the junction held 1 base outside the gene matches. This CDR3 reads CASGTGYEQYF. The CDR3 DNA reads TGTGCCAGTGGGACAGGGTACGAGCAGTACTTC.

CDR3 DNA sequence: TGTGCCAGCAGCTTAGCGCTAACAGGGCTTAGGAACACCATATATTTT. It specifies CASSLALTGLRNTIYF. The chain joins TRBV7-2 to TRBJ1-3; weak D call: TRBD1 (6 bases). Deletions cut 0 bases from V and 7 bases from J, with 16 bases between. The CDR3 contains 16 residues. Germline V gives CDR1 SGHTA, CDR2 FQGNSA. The variable domain in full, with the rest retrieved from reference TRBV7-2 and TRBJ1-3, is GAGVSQSPSNKVTEKGKDVELRCDPISGHTALYWYRQSLGQGLEFLIYFQGNSAPDKSGLPSDRFSAERTGGSVSTLTIQRTQQEDSAVYLCASSLALTGLRNTIYFGEGSWLTVV.

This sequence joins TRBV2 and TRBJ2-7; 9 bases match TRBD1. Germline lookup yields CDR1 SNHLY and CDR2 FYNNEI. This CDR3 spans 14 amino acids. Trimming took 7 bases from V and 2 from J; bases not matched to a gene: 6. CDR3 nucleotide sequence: TGTGCCAGCAAGGGGGACAGGGCAACCTACGAGCAGTACTTC. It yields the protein CASKGDRATYEQYF.

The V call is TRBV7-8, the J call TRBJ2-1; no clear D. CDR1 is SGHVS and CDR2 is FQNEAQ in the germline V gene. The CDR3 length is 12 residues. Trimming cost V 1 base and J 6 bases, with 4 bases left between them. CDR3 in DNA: TGTGCCAGCAGCTTAGGGGCCAATGAGCAGTTCTTC. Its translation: CASSLGANEQFF.